The 27 T cell receptor beta chains below all came from one sample that was sequenced in a study of cytomegalovirus exposure and HLA in healthy donors (dated by TCRdb to about 2017). Receptors were amplified or captured by the immunoSEQ multiplex PCR assay. Entries here come from immuneACCESS through TCRdb and include only in-frame sequences with V and J called. Some clones fail to appear in such tables; in the studies checked, an unresolved V gene covers under half of the shortfall, and the cause of the remainder is unknown. The sample profile shows about 110,000 clones; approximately 85% of them were found once. The ten largest clones capture around 3.1% of the sample. Sequenced material: PBMCs. The source is a woman aged 18-29 years in good health and CMV-seronegative.

V and J are TRBV5-4 and TRBJ2-7, with 12 bases matching TRBD2. CDR1 and CDR2 (germline): SGHNT, YYREEE (reference sequence). The trim removed 4 bases at V and 1 base at J, leaving 12 bases unmatched. The CDR3 length is 18 residues. CDR3 DNA sequence: TGTGCCAGCAGCACGGAAAAACTAGCGGGGGGTATTTCCTACGAGCAGTACTTC. Its translation: CASSTEKLAGGISYEQYF. The variable domain in full, with the rest retrieved from reference TRBV5-4 and TRBJ2-7, is ETGVTQSPTHLIKTRGQQVTLRCSSQSGHNTVSWYQQALGQGPQFIFQYYREEENGRGNFPPRFSGLQFPNYSSELNVNALELDDSALYLCASSTEKLAGGISYEQYFGPGTRLTVT.

This chain joins TRBV18 and TRBJ1-2, with D tentatively TRBD1 (5 bases). The CDR3 consists of 14 residues. Germline CDR1 is KGHSH and CDR2 is LQKENI. V was clipped by 6 bases and J by 0 bases, with 11 bases between them. CDR3 bases: TGTGCCAGCTCCGGGGGGGGAGCTAACTATGGCTACACCTTC. Amino acids: CASSGGGANYGYTF.

The chain links TRBV5-6 to TRBJ1-2; D is uncertain. V gave up 6 bases and J gave up 1 base, with 10 bases separating them. In germline, CDR1 is SGHDT, CDR2 YYEEEE. The CDR3 has 13 amino acids. The CDR3 nucleotides are TGTGCCAGCACTCTAGCTAATAACTATGGCTACACCTTC. Amino acids: CASTLANNYGYTF.

The chain employs TRBV5-1 and TRBJ2-1; D might be TRBD1 (7 bases). V was cut by 4 bases and J by 1 base, with 15 bases left in between. Germline loops: CDR1 SGHRS, CDR2 YFSETQ. The CDR3 has 16 amino acids. The CDR3 here is CASSRGDSRSYNEQFF. The DNA for the CDR3 is TGCGCCAGCAGCCGCGGGGACAGCCGTTCCTACAATGAGCAGTTCTTC.

In its sample, this clone was seen a few times. This chain joins TRBV5-6 and TRBJ2-5; 9 nucleotides align to TRBD1. Germline values: CDR1 SGHDT, CDR2 YYEEEE. V gave up 2 bases and J gave up 5 bases; unmatched junction bases: 10. The CDR3 covers 16 residues. CDR3 DNA sequence: TGTGCCAGCAGCTTCGCCGGGACAGGGAATTTGGAGACCCAGTACTTC. Translated, it gives CASSFAGTGNLETQYF. Full variable domain (remainder filled in from reference TRBV5-6 and TRBJ2-5): DAGVTQSPTHLIKTRGQQVTLRCSPKSGHDTVSWYQQALGQGPQFIFQYYEEEERQRGNFPDRFSGHQFPNYSSELNVNALLLGDSALYLCASSFAGTGNLETQYFGPGTRLLVL.

This chain joins TRBV27 and TRBJ2-5; D gene unclear. CDR3 length: 12 amino acids. V was clipped by 5 bases and J by 5 bases, with 9 bases between them. CDR1 and CDR2 from the germline V gene are MNHEY and SMNVEV (reference sequence). In nucleotides, the CDR3 is TGTGCCAGCAGTCCCCCTTCGGAGACCCAGTACTTC. Its translation: CASSPPSETQYF.

This clone was picked up a small number of times. This chain links TRBV20-1 with TRBJ1-4, with a possible D match to TRBD1 (6 bases). Germline CDR1 DFQATT, CDR2 SNEGSKA (reference sequence). This CDR3 is built from 11 residues. V shed 3 bases and J shed 8 bases, with 7 bases lying between them. In DNA form, the CDR3 reads TGCAGTGCTAGGACAGGAGAAAAACTGTTTTTT. It encodes CSARTGEKLFF.

The chain joins TRBV4-2 to TRBJ2-3; possibly TRBD2 for D (5 bases). V was pared by 0 bases and J by 2 bases, with 9 bases between. The CDR3 is made up of 15 amino acids. Germline V gene data show CDR1 as LGHNA and CDR2 as YNFKEQ. The CDR3 DNA reads as TGTGCCAGCAGCCAAGAGACTACGTCCACAGATACGCAGTATTTT. This codes for CASSQETTSTDTQYF.

Concerning this clone itself: A single base separates this from a much larger clone, so it may be a read error. This chain links TRBV6-1 with TRBJ2-1; possible D gene TRBD2, 5 bases. Trimming took 6 bases from V and 3 from J, leaving 9 bases between them. CDR3 length: 13 amino acids. Germline loops: CDR1 MNHNS, CDR2 SASEGT. The chain's CDR3 is CASSDRDYNEQFF. For the CDR3, the DNA is TGTGCCAGCAGCGACCGGGACTACAATGAGCAGTTCTTC.

This chain connects TRBV7-8 to TRBJ2-1; 9 bases map to TRBD2. The V and J ends lost 3 bases and 1 base, in that order; junction bases with no gene match: 7. CDR3 length: 17 amino acids. CDR1 SGHVS and CDR2 FQNEAQ come from the germline V gene. Here the CDR3 DNA reads TGTGCCAGCAGCTTGGGGGGGCTAGCGGGGTCCTACAATGAGCAGTTCTTC. Translated: CASSLGGLAGSYNEQFF.

V usage is TRBV5-5 and J usage is TRBJ1-6; 10 bases are a match to TRBD1. The CDR3 contains 14 residues. Germline V lookup: CDR1 SGHKS, CDR2 YYEKEE (reference sequence). Trimming took 4 bases from V and 10 from J; bases not matched to a gene: 5. This CDR3 reads CASSVTGGGSPLHF. The CDR3 region has the DNA TGTGCCAGCAGCGTGACAGGGGGCGGCTCACCCCTCCACTTT.

The chain links TRBV5-1 to TRBJ1-2; TRBD1 agrees at 9 bases. Germline V gives CDR1 SGHRS, CDR2 YFSETQ. The V and J ends lost 1 base and 4 bases, in that order; junction bases with no gene match: 5. The CDR3 sequence is 15 residues long. The CDR3, as DNA: TGCGCCAGCAGCTTGCTACAGGGGGCAGGCTATGGCTACACCTTC. It translates to CASSLLQGAGYGYTF.

The DNA for the CDR3 is TGTGCCTGGAGTCCGTCCCCGGGACAGGGCTACGAGCAGTACTTC. Translated: CAWSPSPGQGYEQYF. The chain is built from TRBV30 and TRBJ2-7, with 9 bases that match TRBD1. The V gene's germline CDR1 is GTSNPN and CDR2 SVGIG (reference sequence). CDR3 length: 15 amino acids. Trimming at V came to 2 bases and at J to 3 bases, leaving 8 bases not matched to a gene. The full variable domain, in which reference TRBV30 and TRBJ2-7 provide the parts outside the CDR3, is SQTIHQWPATLVQPVGSPLSLECTVEGTSNPNLYWYRQAAGRGLQLLFYSVGIGQISSEVPQNLSASRPQDRQFILSSKKLLLSDSGFYLCAWSPSPGQGYEQYFGPGTRLTVT.

This CDR3 is CSAIPGTGPFPLHF. CDR3 coding DNA: TGCAGCGCTATTCCTGGGACAGGGCCTTTCCCCCTCCACTTT. The chain is built from TRBV29-1 and TRBJ1-6; 9 bases line up with TRBD1. There are 14 residues in the CDR3. Germline trimming cut 7 bases from V and 13 bases from J; bases unmatched to any gene: 14. CDR1 is SQVTM, CDR2 ANQGSEA, per germline.

The CDR3 spells CASSLGRMPYNEQFF. The CDR3 DNA follows: TGTGCCAGCAGCTTGGGGCGGATGCCCTACAATGAGCAGTTCTTC. V and J are TRBV7-6 and TRBJ2-1; D perhaps matches TRBD1 (5 bases). The CDR3 loop spans 15 amino acids. Trimming took off 3 bases at V and 2 bases at J, with 11 bases between the two ends. CDR1 is SGHVS and CDR2 is FNYEAQ in the germline V gene.

The V call is TRBV10-2, the J call TRBJ2-1; 10 bases fit TRBD2. In germline, CDR1 is WSHSY, CDR2 SAAADI. This CDR3 region has 15 residues. Trimming removed 7 bases from V and 9 bases from J; junction bases left unmatched: 12. The CDR3 DNA sequence: TGCGCCAGCACAACCTCAGCGGGGGGGTTAACTGAGCAGTTCTTC. It translates to CASTTSAGGLTEQFF.

V gene TRBV2 combines with J gene TRBJ1-2; 9 nucleotides line up with TRBD1. Germline assignment: CDR1 SNHLY and CDR2 FYNNEI. The V gene end was trimmed by 6 bases and the J gene end by 5 bases; junction bases not matched to a gene: 1. The CDR3 spans 12 residues. The CDR3 is CASRGQGYGYTF. In DNA, the CDR3 is TGTGCCAGCAGGGGACAGGGTTATGGCTACACCTTC.

V and J are TRBV6-1 and TRBJ1-1; D is possibly TRBD1 (5 bases). V lost 1 base to trimming and J lost 2 bases, with 14 bases between them. Per germline, CDR1 MNHNS and CDR2 SASEGT. The CDR3 has 16 amino acids. CDR3 amino acids: CASSEVPWGGNTEAFF. The CDR3 bases are TGTGCCAGCAGTGAAGTTCCTTGGGGCGGCAACACTGAAGCTTTCTTT.

This chain uses TRBV9 with TRBJ2-1; perhaps TRBD2 as D (7 bases). The V gene lost 3 bases and the J gene lost 5 bases, with 18 bases spanning the gap. Germline V gives CDR1 SGDLS, CDR2 YYNGEE. This CDR3 comprises 16 residues. This CDR3 reads CASSARGALVDNEQFF. As DNA, the CDR3 is TGTGCCAGCAGCGCACGGGGGGCCCTTGTGGACAATGAGCAGTTCTTC.

This clone was seen ten or more times. V gene TRBV9 combines with J gene TRBJ1-2; no clear D. CDR1 is SGDLS, CDR2 YYNGEE, per germline. The CDR3 length is 14 residues. V was clipped by 2 bases and J by 2 bases, with 10 bases between them. CDR3 residues: CASSVESANYGYTF. The CDR3 nucleotides are TGTGCCAGCAGCGTGGAGAGCGCCAACTATGGCTACACCTTC.

The J gene is TRBJ2-7, the V gene TRBV5-1, with TRBD1 identical over 7 bases. The CDR3 spans 16 residues. Germline loops: CDR1 SGHRS, CDR2 YFSETQ. The V gene end was trimmed by 2 bases and the J gene end by 1 base; junction bases not matched to a gene: 9. The CDR3 DNA sequence: TGCGCCAGCAGCTTTATTCAGGGGGATGGGTCCTACGAGCAGTACTTC. Translated: CASSFIQGDGSYEQYF.

The chain links TRBV6-4 to TRBJ2-3; possibly TRBD2 for D (6 bases). V was clipped by 3 bases and J by 0 bases, with 7 bases between them. Germline values: CDR1 MRHNA, CDR2 SNTAGT. CDR3 length: 14 amino acids. The CDR3 reads CASSDGGSTDTQYF. The CDR3, as DNA: TGTGCCAGCAGTGATGGGGGGAGCACAGATACGCAGTATTTT.

In its sample, this clone was seen a few times. V and J are TRBV19 and TRBJ1-6; D gene uncertain. Germline-derived CDR1 and CDR2 are LNHDA and SQIVND (reference sequence). The CDR3 covers 15 residues. V shed 5 bases and J shed 7 bases, with 15 bases lying between them. The CDR3 DNA reads as TGTGCCAGTAGTGAGAGGGCCGCCGGAAATTCACCCCTCCACTTT. It codes for CASSERAAGNSPLHF.

This clone was seen only once. This chain joins TRBV15 and TRBJ2-1; tentatively, D is TRBD2 (6 bases). Trimming pared 2 bases from V and 10 bases from J, leaving 15 bases between. The CDR3 is 14 amino acids. Germline V gene lookup returns CDR1 LNHNV and CDR2 YYDKDF (reference sequence). The CDR3 DNA reads as TGTGCCACCAGCAGATCCTCTCGGGGGAGCGAGCAGTTCTTC. Translating gives CATSRSSRGSEQFF.

The chain couples TRBV7-9 to TRBJ2-7; 9 bases agree with TRBD1. There are 16 residues in the CDR3. Germline CDR1 is SEHNR and CDR2 is FQNEAQ (reference sequence). The V and J ends lost 2 bases and 5 bases, in that order; junction bases with no gene match: 10. The CDR3 bases are TGTGCCAGCAGCTTAATAGCATGGGGACAGGGCGACGAGCAGTACTTC. It specifies CASSLIAWGQGDEQYF.

There are a few counts of this clone. CDR3 nucleotides: TGTGCCAGCAGCTCGACAGGGCTGCCTATCCATGGCTACACCTTC. This gives the protein CASSSTGLPIHGYTF. This rearrangement joins TRBV6-5 to TRBJ1-2; 7 nucleotides match TRBD1. J gave up 6 bases and V 6 bases, and 13 bases lay outside the gene matches. CDR1 is MNHEY and CDR2 is SVGAGI in the germline V gene. The CDR3 totals 15 residues.

V gene TRBV25-1 combines with J gene TRBJ2-1, with D possibly TRBD2 on 5 matching bases. The CDR3 has 15 residues. With 6 bases removed from V and 3 bases from J, the gap between germline ends came to 15 bases. Germline CDR1 and CDR2: MGHDK and SYGVNS. The CDR3 DNA sequence: TGTGCCAGCAGCCAAGACTACCCTATCTACAATGAGCAGTTCTTC. Protein sequence: CASSQDYPIYNEQFF.